This entry is about one T cell receptor beta chain. No antigen is known for it. Nothing much larger sits one base from this clone, and base qualities are not available. The sample comes from a study of Tregs in tolerant kidney transplant recipients (dated by TCRdb to between 2018 and 2021). Concerning the study at large: Before combined kidney and bone marrow transplantation, this study identified donor-specific regulatory T cells using TCRbeta sequencing and then followed those same cells after transplant. TCRbeta repertoire sequencing was used in 3 healthy controls to compare several methods for expanding Tregs specific for an allogeneic donor.

For TCRbeta CDR3 sequencing, genomic DNA from the sorted cells was extracted using the QIAGEN DNeasy Blood and Tissue Kit. Through immunoSEQ, high-throughput TCRbeta CDR3 sequencing was done commercially, including PCR amplification with internal controls and bias correction. Per the authors' processing: Unique productive TCRbeta sequences were defined by CDR3 nucleotide sequence when primers matched and otherwise by CDR3 amino acid sequence together with Vbeta and Jbeta genes. To correct sorting error, sequences shared between sorted populations at a frequency ratio of 2:1 or less were removed; the rest were assigned to the higher population. A sequence counted as donor-reactive if, in CFSE-low cells, the sequence had a frequency of at least 0.01% and was expanded at least 5-fold compared with unstimulated cells. Jensen-Shannon divergence, calculated on the top 100 TCRbeta sequences ranked by frequency, was used to quantify repertoire divergence. For samples with multiple sequencing runs, sorting error was corrected in each run separately before the runs were combined. TCRdb re-hosts the immuneACCESS table, in-frame sequences only. Its copies lack some clones; in the studies checked, an unresolved V gene accounts for under half of them, and the cause for the rest is not known. V and J calls and clone size are those listed in that table; D and trimming were worked out from the DNA. Across this sample there are some 110,000 clones, with 92% seen only once. The ten largest clones capture more than 0.45% of the sample.

The paper as a whole reports these results and caveats: Biological reproducibility was not examined directly, but technical replication error appeared to be minimal. Because the study included only a small number of patients, the results must be confirmed in larger populations and under other immunosuppression protocols. Expanding Tregs with activated donor B cells appeared to identify the most biologically relevant and donor-specific TCRbeta repertoire.

Thawed PBMCs were FACS-sorted into unstimulated Tregs (CD4+CD25+CD127-), CD4+ non-Tregs (CD4+CD25-), CD4 cells and CD8 cells. Blood from healthy controls was obtained either from healthy volunteers or as purchased buffy coats. Healthy control blood was processed to PBMCs by Ficoll density gradient and cryopreserved, and patient PBMCs were collected before and after transplant. Trimming takes 7 bases from V and 4 bases from J, and the germline ends sit 16 bases apart. Including cysteine and phenylalanine, the CDR3 has 14 amino acids. The only DNA kept is the CDR3, 42 bases in frame from the first base. CDR1 and CDR2 are read off the germline V gene (reference sequence) as SEHNR and FQNEAQ.

Sequencing input: CD4+ T cells from blood. This sequence uses TRBV7-9 and TRBJ1-1, with no confidently assigned D gene. The clonotype was recovered from a human donor in good health. The nucleotide sequence reads TGTGCCAGCACCATAAGCCGGGGATTCACTGAAGCTTTCTTT. Translated, it gives CASTISRGFTEAFF.